What follows are 27 T cell receptor beta chains derived from one specimen sequenced in a study of cytotoxic CD8 clonotypes in ibrutinib-treated CLL. Using immunoSEQ multiplex PCR, the repertoire was profiled, and TCRdb retains in-frame clones only, with some absent. The data hold around 7,900 clones, with less than 75% observed a single time. Specimen: PBMCs, collected before ibrutinib treatment. Receptor source: a human donor with chronic lymphocytic leukemia.

The chain recombines TRBV4-2 with TRBJ2-5, with 8 nucleotides matching TRBD2. J was trimmed by 4 bases and V by 3 bases; bases with no gene match: 4. The CDR3 is made up of 14 amino acids. Germline CDR1 and CDR2: LGHNA and YNFKEQ. CDR3 nucleotides: TGTGCCAGCAGCCAGGGGACTAGTCTAGAGACCCAGTACTTC. Its protein is CASSQGTSLETQYF.

The chain is built from TRBV2 and TRBJ2-5, with D perhaps matching TRBD2 (6 bases). Trimming removed 4 bases at V and 4 bases at J, with 19 bases between. This CDR3 comprises 16 residues. Germline lookup yields CDR1 SNHLY and CDR2 FYNNEI. The CDR3 DNA is TGTGCCAGCAGTGTAACGGGAGCAAGGTTGCCAGAGACCCAGTACTTC. Amino acid sequence: CASSVTGARLPETQYF.

The gene calls are TRBV28 and TRBJ2-7, with D perhaps being TRBD1 or TRBD2 (5 bases each). CDR1 and CDR2 (germline): MDHEN, SYDVKM. The CDR3 is 18 amino acids. V shed 3 bases and J shed 1 base, with 22 bases lying between them. The CDR3 sequence: CASSLGRGVPIPSYEQYF. CDR3 nucleotide sequence: TGTGCCAGCAGTTTGGGTAGAGGGGTACCTATTCCATCCTACGAGCAGTACTTC.

The V call is TRBV6-6, the J call TRBJ2-4; the D gene is possibly TRBD1 (6 bases). V dropped 6 bases and J dropped 8 bases, with 20 bases sitting between them. The CDR3 consists of 15 residues. Germline CDR1 is MNHNY and CDR2 is SVGAGI (reference sequence). The CDR3 protein is CASSRLRDTGDIQYF. The CDR3 DNA is TGTGCCAGCAGCCGGCTCCGGGACACAGGAGACATTCAGTACTTC.

This chain joins TRBV10-3 and TRBJ1-4; 7 nucleotides align to TRBD1. After removal of 10 bases from V and 0 bases from J, the junction contained 5 bases not matched to a gene. There are 14 residues in the CDR3. Germline CDR1 reads ENHRY; CDR2 reads SYGVKD. The CDR3 DNA is TGTGCCACCCGGGACAGCACAACTAATGAAAAACTGTTTTTT. Amino acid sequence: CATRDSTTNEKLFF.

The chain recombines TRBV6-6 with TRBJ1-5; D perhaps matches TRBD1 (6 bases). Trimming shortened V by 5 bases and J by 1 base, and 12 bases separated the two germline ends. CDR1 and CDR2 (germline): MNHNY, SVGAGI (reference sequence). The CDR3 runs to 15 residues. This CDR3 is CASSTDRKSNQPQHF. The CDR3 DNA follows: TGTGCCAGCAGTACAGACAGGAAGAGCAATCAGCCCCAGCATTTT.

The chain employs TRBV6-5 and TRBJ1-1; 8 nucleotides agree with TRBD1. The germline CDR1 and CDR2 sequences are MNHEY and SVGAGI. Trimming cost V 2 bases and J 1 base; bases outside gene matches: 6. The CDR3 sequence is 16 residues long. The CDR3 DNA follows: TGTGCCAGCAGTTACCTCAGGACAGGGAAGAACACTGAAGCTTTCTTT. This translates into CASSYLRTGKNTEAFF.

This clone is a singleton in its sample. This chain links TRBV28 with TRBJ1-2, with TRBD1 matching 7 bases. CDR1 and CDR2 (germline): MDHEN, SYDVKM. V dropped 3 bases and J dropped 1; count of bases not matched to a gene: 5. The CDR3 is 15 amino acids. The CDR3 spells CASSLARGGNYGYTF. The CDR3 region has the DNA TGTGCCAGCAGTTTGGCCAGGGGGGGTAACTATGGCTACACCTTC.

The V call is TRBV5-1, the J call TRBJ2-2; D remains ambiguous. The germline V gene has CDR1 SGHRS and CDR2 YFSETQ. This CDR3 has 15 residues. V dropped 4 bases and J dropped 1 base, with 11 bases sitting between them. CDR3 sequence (DNA): TGCGCCAGCAGCCCTGTAGCATTGAACACCGGGGAGCTGTTTTTT. Protein: CASSPVALNTGELFF.

In this sample, this clone turned up a few times. The CDR3 here is CASSGQGWTEAFF. The CDR3 region has the DNA TGTGCCAGCAGCGGACAGGGGTGGACTGAAGCTTTCTTT. The rearrangement links TRBV11-2 to TRBJ1-1, with TRBD1 identical over 9 bases. CDR3 size: 13 residues. Germline values: CDR1 SGHAT, CDR2 FQNNGV. With V trimmed by 5 bases and J by 5 bases, 3 bases remained unmatched.

The chain recombines TRBV19 with TRBJ1-5; a possible D gene is TRBD1 (6 bases). The CDR3 sequence is 17 residues long. CDR1 and CDR2 from the germline V gene are LNHDA and SQIVND (reference sequence). The V gene lost 3 bases and the J gene lost 5 bases, with 20 bases spanning the gap. The CDR3 protein is CASSIPGTPRGYQPQHF. The CDR3 DNA sequence: TGTGCCAGTAGTATCCCCGGGACCCCGAGGGGGTATCAGCCCCAGCATTTT.

The genes are TRBV5-8 and TRBJ1-6; D ambiguous. Trimming stripped 7 bases from V and 4 bases from J, with 12 bases between. Germline lookup yields CDR1 SGHTS and CDR2 YDEGEE. The CDR3 sequence is 14 residues long. The CDR3 nucleotides read TGTGCCAGCGGCATAAACTTATATAATTCACCCCTCCACTTT. It codes for CASGINLYNSPLHF.

The chain combines TRBV5-6 with TRBJ2-1, with 9 bases aligning to TRBD2. CDR1 is SGHDT, CDR2 YYEEEE, per germline. Germline trimming cut 4 bases from V and 6 bases from J; bases unmatched to any gene: 8. The CDR3 runs to 15 residues. The CDR3 coding sequence is TGTGCCAGCAGCCCGCTGGCGGGAGGGCCCAATGAGCAGTTCTTC. Translating gives CASSPLAGGPNEQFF.

This clone has a single count. Here the CDR3 reads CASRGRGVINEQFF. The DNA for the CDR3 is TGTGCCAGCCGTGGAAGGGGGGTTATCAATGAGCAGTTCTTC. The rearrangement uses TRBV19 and TRBJ2-1; D may correspond to TRBD1 or TRBD2 (6 bases each). V was cut by 9 bases and J by 6 bases, with 18 bases left in between. This CDR3 comprises 14 residues. Germline V lookup: CDR1 LNHDA, CDR2 SQIVND (reference sequence).

This clone has more than one count but fewer than ten. This sequence joins TRBV28 and TRBJ1-5; D may be TRBD1 (5 bases). The CDR3 spans 14 residues. Trimming took off 6 bases at V and 3 bases at J, with 12 bases between the two ends. Germline V gene sequence: CDR1 MDHEN, CDR2 SYDVKM. The CDR3 here is CASSPWGDNQPQHF. DNA of the CDR3: TGTGCCAGCAGCCCCTGGGGGGACAATCAGCCCCAGCATTTT.

V is TRBV13 and J is TRBJ1-1; no firm D call. V was shortened by 0 bases and J by 0 bases, with 8 bases between the two germline ends. The CDR3 runs 15 residues. From germline, CDR1 is PRHDT and CDR2 FYEKMQ (reference sequence). The CDR3 loop reads CASSLGEFMNTEAFF. The CDR3 bases are TGTGCCAGCAGCTTAGGGGAATTCATGAACACTGAAGCTTTCTTT.

This chain's CDR3 is CASSRGPVMAYEQYF. For the CDR3, the DNA is TGTGCCAGCAGCCGAGGCCCTGTTATGGCCTACGAGCAGTACTTC. This chain connects TRBV6-1 to TRBJ2-7; no definite D call. CDR1 is MNHNS and CDR2 is SASEGT in the germline V gene. V was shortened by 6 bases and J by 2 bases, with 17 bases between the two germline ends. CDR3 length equals 15 residues.

The chain links TRBV4-1 to TRBJ1-1; 9 bases are shared with TRBD1. This CDR3 comprises 14 residues. Trimming removed 3 bases from V and 4 bases from J; junction bases left unmatched: 3. In germline, CDR1 is MGHRA, CDR2 YSYEKL. The CDR3 loop reads CASSQGTGPTEAFF. The CDR3 coding sequence is TGCGCCAGCAGCCAGGGGACAGGGCCCACTGAAGCTTTCTTT.

This clone came up a few times. The chain couples TRBV19 to TRBJ1-5; D is unclear. The CDR3 runs 12 residues. V was trimmed by 7 bases and J by 2 bases, leaving 6 bases between them. CDR1 and CDR2 from the germline V gene are LNHDA and SQIVND (reference sequence). CDR3 protein: CASTERNQPQHF. The CDR3 DNA reads as TGTGCCAGTACAGAACGCAATCAGCCCCAGCATTTT. Full variable domain (remainder filled in from reference TRBV19 and TRBJ1-5): DGGITQSPKYLFRKEGQNVTLSCEQNLNHDAMYWYRQDPGQGLRLIYYSQIVNDFQKGDIAEGYSVSREKKESFPLTVTSAQKNPTAFYLCASTERNQPQHFGDGTRLSIL.

Concerning this clone itself: A junction boundary mismatches the germline segment, possibly from a read error. The rearrangement joins TRBV7-9 to TRBJ2-3, with TRBD2 identical over 8 bases. This CDR3 has 14 residues. Germline V gene lookup returns CDR1 SEHNR and CDR2 FQNEAQ (reference sequence). This chain's CDR3 is CASSLAGGTDTQYF. The CDR3 DNA reads as TGTGCCAGCAGCCTAGCGGGTGGCACAGATACGCAGTATTTT.

The genes are TRBV6-1 and TRBJ1-6; D may be TRBD1 (5 bases). The length of the CDR3 is 16 residues. Trimming removed 2 bases from V and 2 bases from J, with 10 bases in between. CDR1 and CDR2 from the germline V gene are MNHNS and SASEGT. The CDR3 nucleotides are TGTGCCAGCAGTGAATCGAGGGGAACCTATAATTCACCCCTCCACTTT. It codes for CASSESRGTYNSPLHF.

The chain links TRBV29-1 to TRBJ2-5; D gene unclear. Germline CDR1 reads SQVTM; CDR2 reads ANQGSEA. Trimming pared 7 bases from V and 7 bases from J, leaving 13 bases between. The CDR3 runs 11 residues. In nucleotides, the CDR3 is TGCAGCGGGCAGGAACTTGGGACCCAGTACTTC. Protein: CSGQELGTQYF.

This clone has a single count. J is TRBJ2-7 and V is TRBV28; D perhaps matches TRBD1 (6 bases). There are 13 residues in the CDR3. Germline CDR1 reads MDHEN; CDR2 reads SYDVKM. The V end was cut by 6 bases, the J end by 2 bases, with 11 bases between. The CDR3 coding sequence is TGTGCCAGCAGGACCCGGGACACCTACGAGCAGTACTTC. Its protein product is CASRTRDTYEQYF.

V and J are TRBV4-1 and TRBJ2-5; TRBD2 is a possible D gene (6 bases). The CDR3 consists of 15 residues. Trimming cost V 4 bases and J 1 base, with 13 bases left between them. Germline values: CDR1 MGHRA, CDR2 YSYEKL. CDR3 nucleotide sequence: TGCGCCAGCAGCCTCGGGGCTAGCGCCCAAGAGACCCAGTACTTC. This gives the protein CASSLGASAQETQYF.

The chain joins TRBV6-1 to TRBJ1-2; D might be TRBD1 (5 bases). CDR1 and CDR2 (germline): MNHNS, SASEGT. V dropped 1 base and J dropped 4 bases, with 13 bases sitting between them. The CDR3 contains 15 residues. CDR3 DNA: TGTGCCAGCAGTGAAGTAAACAGGTTCCTCTATGGCTACACCTTC. Its protein is CASSEVNRFLYGYTF.

This clone has only one observation. The chain links TRBV10-3 to TRBJ1-5; the D is unclear. The CDR3 is made up of 13 amino acids. V dropped 3 bases and J dropped 4 bases, with 7 bases sitting between them. Germline V gives CDR1 ENHRY, CDR2 SYGVKD. CDR3 in amino acids: CAISEQSNQPQHF. In DNA, the CDR3 is TGTGCCATCAGTGAACAGTCTAATCAGCCCCAGCATTTT.

The chain combines TRBV5-1 with TRBJ2-7, with D possibly matching TRBD1 (5 bases). Germline V lookup: CDR1 SGHRS, CDR2 YFSETQ. V dropped 3 bases and J dropped 0 bases, with 13 bases sitting between them. CDR3 length: 15 amino acids. CDR3 sequence: CASSSTPDSSYEQYF. The DNA of the CDR3 is TGCGCCAGCAGCTCAACCCCAGACAGCTCCTACGAGCAGTACTTC. The full variable domain, with the rest looked up from reference TRBV5-1 and TRBJ2-7, is KAGVTQTPRYLIKTRGQQVTLSCSPISGHRSVSWYQQTPGQGLQFLFEYFSETQRNKGNFPGRFSGRQFSNSRSEMNVSTLELGDSALYLCASSSTPDSSYEQYFGPGTRLTVT.